One T cell receptor (beta chain) is described in this entry. Its antigen is not identified. Across several immunoSEQ plates, the genomic DNA of each subset was split evenly. Assay: immunoSEQ multiplex PCR; the TCRdb copy retains only in-frame clones and omits some. The sample lists approximately 980,000 clones, around three quarters seen once, with approximately 1.5% in the top ten. Trimming shortened V by 8 bases and J by 6 bases, and 26 bases separated the two germline ends. Germline CDR1 reads MDHEN; CDR2 reads SYDVKM. This CDR3 is 16 amino acids long. These data come from a study of shared clonotypes between healthy human individuals. In the study overall: Each donor had three CD4 naive, three CD4 memory, two CD8 naive and one CD8 memory plate. Notes on the study in general: The sole specimen, blood, was sampled, and tissue repertoires likely differ.

Donation came from healthy HIV-negative adults that had no recent acute infections or vaccinations. The chain carries TRBV28 and TRBJ2-7; the D call may be TRBD1 or TRBD2 (5 bases each). The specimen sequenced was memory CD4+ T cells sorted from blood. Documented subset: CD45RA-negative fraction. This sequence originates from a man aged 18 to 29 in good health. The CDR3 protein is CASPPLNREITGEQYF. CDR3 DNA: TGTGCCAGCCCCCCCCTGAACCGGGAAATCACAGGCGAGCAGTACTTC.